These 20 T cell receptor beta chains share one sample of origin, sequenced in a study of T cells in Graves' hyperthyroidism and ophthalmopathy. Amplified regions were TCR beta CDR3 sequences from RNA transcripts. When the TCR CDR3 underwent first-round RT-PCR, the HTBI primer set was used. TCRdb re-derived calls from the multiplex PCR reads in MiXCR, one entry per CDR3 protein. The profile shows roughly 740,000 distinct CDR3 sequences, around 17% of them singletons. The sequenced sample was blood. The receptors shown here come from a man aged 18 to 35 with Graves' hyperthyroidism.

The V gene is TRBV29-1, the J gene TRBJ1-3; D is ambiguous. There are 14 residues in the CDR3. V lost 1 base and J lost 0, with 7 bases in between. Germline V CDR1 and CDR2: SQVTM, ANQGSEA. The CDR3 region is CSVEGHPSGNTIYF. DNA for the CDR3: TGCAGCGTTGAAGGACATCCCTCTGGAAACACCATATATTTT.

The V and J genes are TRBV7-2 and TRBJ1-5; 7 bases are a match to TRBD1. The CDR3 has 15 amino acids. From germline, CDR1 is SGHTA and CDR2 FQGNSA. V lost 2 bases and J lost 1; bases outside the gene matches: 2. The CDR3 region is CASSLMTGSNQPQHF. The CDR3 DNA sequence: TGTGCCAGCAGCTTAATGACAGGGAGCAATCAGCCCCAGCATTTT.

With regard to this clonotype: A much larger clone is a single base away; this may be a read error. The chain uses TRBV12-3 or TRBV12-4 and TRBJ2-7; D may match TRBD1 or TRBD2 (5 bases each). With 5 bases removed from V and 3 bases from J, the gap between germline ends came to 20 bases. This CDR3 comprises 16 residues. CDR3 sequence (DNA): TGTGCCAGCAGTGGGGGAAGAGTGGCGGTACTCTACGAGCAGTACTTC. Its translation: CASSGGRVAVLYEQYF.

The chain recombines TRBV14 with TRBJ2-5; D remains ambiguous. V was pared by 6 bases and J by 5 bases, with 13 bases between. The CDR3 extends over 13 amino acids. The germline V gene encodes CDR1 SGHDN and CDR2 FVKESK. The CDR3 loop reads CASSQMRRETQYF. DNA of the CDR3: TGTGCCAGCAGTCAAATGAGGCGGGAGACCCAGTACTTC.

This clonotype was observed at least ten times. The chain employs TRBV2 and TRBJ2-7; no firm D call. This CDR3 has 14 amino acids. Trimming took off 6 bases at V and 3 bases at J, with 15 bases between the two ends. The germline V gene encodes CDR1 SNHLY and CDR2 FYNNEI. The CDR3 reads CASRPYGRNYEQYF. Written as DNA, the CDR3 is TGTGCCAGCAGACCTTACGGACGTAACTACGAGCAGTACTTC.

This clonotype has only a few counts. V is TRBV30 and J is TRBJ1-6; 9 nucleotides line up with TRBD1. Germline-derived CDR1 and CDR2 are GTSNPN and SVGIG (reference sequence). The CDR3 is 19 amino acids. The trim removed 0 bases at V and 7 bases at J, leaving 16 bases unmatched. The CDR3 DNA reads TGTGCCTGGAGTGTAAAGGCGGGGACAGGGCCGGGGTGGAATTCACCCCTCCACTTT. It encodes CAWSVKAGTGPGWNSPLHF.

The chain has TRBV5-1 and TRBJ2-7; TRBD1 might be the D (6 bases). Germline V gene data show CDR1 as SGHRS and CDR2 as YFSETQ. V lost 5 bases to trimming and J lost 2 bases, with 14 bases between them. The CDR3 extends over 14 amino acids. The CDR3 nucleotides read TGCGCCAGCAGTAAGGACAGCTCTACCTACGAGCAGTACTTC. Translation gives CASSKDSSTYEQYF.

This clonotype was counted only a few times. The rearrangement links TRBV7-9 to TRBJ1-4, with TRBD1 identical over 8 bases. Trimming took 4 bases from V and 4 from J; bases not matched to a gene: 5. Germline CDR1 reads SEHNR; CDR2 reads FQNEAQ (reference sequence). This CDR3 is 15 amino acids long. CDR3 in DNA: TGTGCCAGCAGCTCGGGACAGGCCGATAATGAAAAACTGTTTTTT. Amino acids: CASSSGQADNEKLFF.

The J gene is TRBJ1-2, the V gene TRBV3-1; TRBD1 is a possible D gene (6 bases). Germline V gene lookup returns CDR1 LGHDT and CDR2 YNNKEL (reference sequence). The V and J ends lost 0 bases and 4 bases respectively, with 12 bases between them. The CDR3 is 15 amino acids. The CDR3 here is CASSQDLGHLYGYTF. CDR3 sequence (DNA): TGTGCCAGCAGCCAAGATCTGGGACACCTCTATGGCTACACCTTC.

Of note for this clonotype: A much larger clone lies a single base off, so this may be a read error. Since no conserved phenylalanine or tryptophan closes the CDR3, a read error is the likely cause. The V and J genes are TRBV6-9 and TRBJ1-2; tentatively, D is TRBD1 (5 bases). This CDR3 is 17 amino acids long. V shed 3 bases and J shed 5 bases, with 22 bases lying between them. Germline V gives CDR1 MNHGY, CDR2 SVAAGI. The CDR3 is CASSYEPEGREGYGYTS. The CDR3 bases are TGTGCCAGCAGTTACGAACCTGAGGGACGGGAGGGATATGGCTACACCTCC.

In its sample, this clonotype was seen many times. The chain couples TRBV27 to TRBJ1-1; 7 nucleotides match TRBD1. This CDR3 spans 15 amino acids. Per germline, CDR1 MNHEY and CDR2 SMNVEV (reference sequence). The trim removed 4 bases at V and 0 bases at J, leaving 5 bases unmatched. The CDR3 region has the DNA TGTGCCAGCAGTTCTCACGGGACAGTGAACACTGAAGCTTTCTTT. Translated: CASSSHGTVNTEAFF.

At least ten counts were recorded for this clonotype. The CDR3, as DNA: TGCAGTGCTAGGGTGGCTAGCGGGAGTTCAGAGACCCAGTACTTC. Protein sequence: CSARVASGSSETQYF. The chain employs TRBV20-1 and TRBJ2-5; 10 bases agree with TRBD2. This CDR3 region has 15 residues. Germline CDR1 and CDR2: DFQATT and SNEGSKA (reference sequence). The V and J ends lost 3 bases and 4 bases, in that order; junction bases with no gene match: 8.

In its sample, this clonotype was seen a few times. This chain links TRBV19 with TRBJ1-2; 8 bases map to TRBD1. The CDR3 is 17 residues long. The trim removed 5 bases at V and 4 bases at J, leaving 15 bases unmatched. Germline V gene lookup returns CDR1 LNHDA and CDR2 SQIVND (reference sequence). CDR3: CASSPPSGTGEFYGYTF. CDR3 nucleotide sequence: TGTGCCAGTAGTCCTCCATCCGGGACAGGAGAATTCTATGGCTACACCTTC.

There are many counts of this clonotype. This sequence joins TRBV10-3 and TRBJ2-1; TRBD2 matches at 10 bases. Germline V CDR1 and CDR2: ENHRY, SYGVKD. The CDR3 has 15 residues. With 0 bases clipped from V and 8 bases from J, the junction kept 4 bases outside the gene matches. In nucleotides, the CDR3 is TGTGCCATCAGTGAGTCGGGGACTAGCGCCCATGAGCAGTTCTTC. Its translation is CAISESGTSAHEQFF.

This clonotype was counted many times. The chain employs TRBV11-2 and TRBJ2-7; D could derive from TRBD1 or TRBD2 (5 bases each). The germline V and J ends were trimmed by 5 bases and 2 bases, with 13 bases remaining between them. This CDR3 is 14 amino acids long. Germline CDR1 SGHAT, CDR2 FQNNGV. CDR3: CASSIAGTAYEQYF. The CDR3 region has the DNA TGTGCCAGCAGCATAGCCGGGACCGCCTACGAGCAGTACTTC.

This clonotype was seen only a few times. This chain links TRBV6-1 with TRBJ2-7; D possibly corresponds to TRBD1 (5 bases). Trimming took 8 bases from V and 4 from J, leaving 15 bases between them. The CDR3 extends over 13 amino acids. Germline assignment: CDR1 MNHNS and CDR2 SASEGT. DNA of the CDR3: TGTGCCAGCCGGGCGCAGGGCGAATACGAGCAGTACTTC. Protein sequence: CASRAQGEYEQYF.

The CDR3 DNA sequence: TGTGCCAGCAGCGTCCTAGCTTTCACAGATACGCAGTATTTT. Translated: CASSVLAFTDTQYF. The V and J genes are TRBV9 and TRBJ2-3; TRBD2 might be the D (5 bases). From germline, CDR1 is SGDLS and CDR2 YYNGEE. This CDR3 contains 14 residues. V dropped 2 bases and J dropped 2 bases, with 9 bases sitting between them.

In its sample, this clonotype was seen a few times. The rearrangement uses TRBV24-1 and TRBJ2-5; 9 nucleotides align to TRBD1. V lost 3 bases to trimming and J lost 13 bases; unmatched junction nucleotides: 5. This CDR3 contains 12 residues. CDR1 is KGHDR and CDR2 is SFDVKD in the germline V gene. The CDR3: CATSDGGQGRYF. As DNA, the CDR3 is TGTGCCACCAGTGATGGGGGACAGGGAAGGTACTTC.

This clonotype was counted ten times or more. V and J are TRBV5-1 and TRBJ2-7; D ambiguous. Germline V gives CDR1 SGHRS, CDR2 YFSETQ. The ends were cut back, 4 bases at V and 6 bases at J, with 14 bases in the middle. The length of the CDR3 is 13 residues. CDR3 sequence reads: CASSPWAMGEQYF. DNA of the CDR3: TGCGCCAGCAGCCCATGGGCTATGGGCGAGCAGTACTTC.

The gene calls are TRBV4-1 and TRBJ2-2; the D is unclear. There are 16 residues in the CDR3. Trimming left V 0 bases short and J 7 bases short, with 15 bases between. Per the germline V gene, CDR1 is MGHRA and CDR2 is YSYEKL. In DNA form, the CDR3 reads TGCGCCAGCAGCCAAGAGAGTGCGTTGCGGATCGGGGAGCTGTTTTTT. As protein: CASSQESALRIGELFF.